The clone carrying this T cell receptor (beta chain) has at least ten counts. The CDR3 has 17 residues. The V gene's germline CDR1 is LGHDT and CDR2 YNNKEL (reference sequence). The V and J ends lost 4 bases and 1 base respectively, with 18 bases between them. This sample stems from a study of blood T cells in healthy people across ages. Then a second PCR, running roughly 7 to 11 cycles, was carried out with a sample-barcoded 5' primer and a J-beta primer mix. Each cDNA molecule was tagged by a template-switch adaptor with 12 random nucleotides. A single record per CDR3 protein comes from TCRdb applying MiXCR to the 5' RACE reads. Here the sample spans about 650,000 distinct CDR3 sequences, about 34% being singletons.

The TCR originated in a woman older than 75 in good health. The chain carries TRBV3-1 and TRBJ2-3; D is possibly TRBD1 or TRBD2 (7 bases each). The sequencing sample was made of blood. The CDR3 region is CASSLLPGGGGTDTQYF. DNA for the CDR3: TGTGCCAGCAGCCTTCTCCCAGGGGGGGGCGGCACAGATACGCAGTATTTT.